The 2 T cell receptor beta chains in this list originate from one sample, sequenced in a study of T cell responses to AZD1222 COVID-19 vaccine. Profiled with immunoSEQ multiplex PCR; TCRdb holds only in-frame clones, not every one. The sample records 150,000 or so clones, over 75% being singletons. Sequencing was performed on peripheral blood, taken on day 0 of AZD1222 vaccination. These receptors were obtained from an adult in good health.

CDR3 sequence (DNA): TGTGCCAGTACCGGCTCAGGGACGAGCAATCAGCCCCAGCATTTT. Residues: CASTGSGTSNQPQHF. This chain connects TRBV19 to TRBJ1-5; possible D gene TRBD1, 5 bases. Germline assignment: CDR1 LNHDA and CDR2 SQIVND (reference sequence). Deletions cut 7 bases from V and 1 base from J, with 14 bases between. The CDR3 spans 15 residues.

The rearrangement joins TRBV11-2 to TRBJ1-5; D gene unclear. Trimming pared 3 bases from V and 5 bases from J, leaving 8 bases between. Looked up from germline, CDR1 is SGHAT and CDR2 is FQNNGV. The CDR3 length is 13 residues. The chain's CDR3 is CASSLQAYQPQHF. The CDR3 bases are TGTGCCAGCAGCTTGCAAGCGTATCAGCCCCAGCATTTT. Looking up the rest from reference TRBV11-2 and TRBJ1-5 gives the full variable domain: EAGVAQSPRYKIIEKRQSVAFWCNPISGHATLYWYQQILGQGPKLLIQFQNNGVVDDSQLPKDRFSAERLKGVDSTLKIQPAKLEDSAVYLCASSLQAYQPQHFGDGTRLSIL.